This T cell receptor (beta chain) was obtained from a study of T cell changes during pregnancy in multiple sclerosis. The table came from immunoSEQ multiplex PCR; TCRdb's copy has only in-frame clones and leaves some out. The table lists over 30,000 clones, approximately 94% of them singletons, with approximately 0.36% in the top ten. With V trimmed by 7 bases and J by 10 bases, 10 bases remained unmatched. The CDR3 length is 14 residues. Per germline, CDR1 SGHTA and CDR2 FQGNSA. Sequenced material: CD4+ T cells from peripheral blood mononuclear cells, taken after pregnancy. The sequence came from a female donor with multiple sclerosis, enrolled in a pregnancy study. This rearrangement joins TRBV7-2 to TRBJ1-4; 9 nucleotides match TRBD1. The CDR3 loop is CASNQQGAGGKLFF. The DNA for the CDR3 is TGTGCCAGCAACCAACAGGGGGCGGGTGGAAAACTGTTTTTT.